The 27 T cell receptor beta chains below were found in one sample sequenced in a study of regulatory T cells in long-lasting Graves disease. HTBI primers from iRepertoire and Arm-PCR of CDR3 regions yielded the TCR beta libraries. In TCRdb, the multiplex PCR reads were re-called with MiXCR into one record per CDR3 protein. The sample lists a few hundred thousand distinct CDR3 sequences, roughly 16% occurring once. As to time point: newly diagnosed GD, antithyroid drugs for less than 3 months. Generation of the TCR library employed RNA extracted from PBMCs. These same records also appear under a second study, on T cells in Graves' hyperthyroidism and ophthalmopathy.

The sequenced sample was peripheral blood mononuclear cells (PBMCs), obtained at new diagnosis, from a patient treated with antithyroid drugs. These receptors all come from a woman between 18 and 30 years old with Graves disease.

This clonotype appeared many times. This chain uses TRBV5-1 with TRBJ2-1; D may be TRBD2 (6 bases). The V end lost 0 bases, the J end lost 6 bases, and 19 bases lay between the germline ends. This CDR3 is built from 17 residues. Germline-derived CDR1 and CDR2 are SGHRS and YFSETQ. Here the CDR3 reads CASSLGVGLVEGNEQFF. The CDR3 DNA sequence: TGCGCCAGCAGCTTGGGGGTCGGCCTAGTGGAGGGCAATGAGCAGTTCTTC.

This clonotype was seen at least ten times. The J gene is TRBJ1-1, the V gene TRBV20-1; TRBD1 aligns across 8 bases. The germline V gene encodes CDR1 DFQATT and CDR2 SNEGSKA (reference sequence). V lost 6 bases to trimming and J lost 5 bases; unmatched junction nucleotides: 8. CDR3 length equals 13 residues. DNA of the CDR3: TGCAGTGCCCTTTACAGGGGGGGAACTGAAGCTTTCTTT. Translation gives CSALYRGGTEAFF.

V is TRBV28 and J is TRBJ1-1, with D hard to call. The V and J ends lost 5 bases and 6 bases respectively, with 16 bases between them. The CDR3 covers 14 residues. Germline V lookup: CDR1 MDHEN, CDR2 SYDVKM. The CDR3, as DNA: TGTGCCAGCAGTCCTTCCAGAACCAACGCTGAAGCTTTCTTT. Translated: CASSPSRTNAEAFF.

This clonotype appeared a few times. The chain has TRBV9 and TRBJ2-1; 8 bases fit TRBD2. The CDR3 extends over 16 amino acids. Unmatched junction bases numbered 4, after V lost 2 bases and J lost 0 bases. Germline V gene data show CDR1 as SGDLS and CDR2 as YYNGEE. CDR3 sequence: CASSVSRGGSYNEQFF. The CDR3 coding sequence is TGTGCCAGCAGCGTCTCCCGGGGGGGCTCCTACAATGAGCAGTTCTTC.

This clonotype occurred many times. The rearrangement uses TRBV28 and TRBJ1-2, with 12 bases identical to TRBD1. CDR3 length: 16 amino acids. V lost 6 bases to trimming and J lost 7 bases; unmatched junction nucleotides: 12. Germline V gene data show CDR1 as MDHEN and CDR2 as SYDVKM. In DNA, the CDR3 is TGTGCCAGCAGGGACCCGGGACAGGGGGCTTTAGGTGGCTACACCTTC. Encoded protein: CASRDPGQGALGGYTF.

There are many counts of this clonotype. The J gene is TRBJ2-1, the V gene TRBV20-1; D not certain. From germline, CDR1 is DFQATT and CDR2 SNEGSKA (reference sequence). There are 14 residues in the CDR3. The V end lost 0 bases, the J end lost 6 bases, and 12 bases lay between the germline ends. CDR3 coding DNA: TGCAGTGCTAGAGATGTGAACCAGCCCAATGAGCAGTTCTTC. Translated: CSARDVNQPNEQFF.

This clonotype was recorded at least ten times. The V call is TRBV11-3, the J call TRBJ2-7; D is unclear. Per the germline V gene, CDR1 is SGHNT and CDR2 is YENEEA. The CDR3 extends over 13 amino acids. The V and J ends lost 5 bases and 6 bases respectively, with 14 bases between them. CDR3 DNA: TGTGCCAGCAGCGCCCATCAGGACGGCGAGCAGTACTTC. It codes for CASSAHQDGEQYF.

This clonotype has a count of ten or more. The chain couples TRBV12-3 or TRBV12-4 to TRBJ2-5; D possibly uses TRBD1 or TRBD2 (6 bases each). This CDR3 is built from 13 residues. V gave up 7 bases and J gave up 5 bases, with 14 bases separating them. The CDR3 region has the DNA TGTGCCAGCACCATAAGGGGGGTCGAGACCCAGTACTTC. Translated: CASTIRGVETQYF.

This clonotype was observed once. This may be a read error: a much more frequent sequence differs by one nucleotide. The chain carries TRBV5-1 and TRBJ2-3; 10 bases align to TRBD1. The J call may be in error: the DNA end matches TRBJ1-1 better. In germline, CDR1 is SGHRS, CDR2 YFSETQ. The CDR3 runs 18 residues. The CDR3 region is CASSSGYGTGVSNTEAFF. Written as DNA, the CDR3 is TGCGCCAGCAGCTCGGGATATGGGACAGGGGTATCCAACACTGAAGCTTTCTTT.

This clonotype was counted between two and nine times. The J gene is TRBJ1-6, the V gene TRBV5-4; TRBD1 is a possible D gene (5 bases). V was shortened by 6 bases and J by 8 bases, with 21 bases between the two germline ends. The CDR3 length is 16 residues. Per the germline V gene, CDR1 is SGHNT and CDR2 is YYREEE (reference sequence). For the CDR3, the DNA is TGTGCCAGCAACCGGGTGGGGGACCCATTGGATTCACCCCTCCACTTT. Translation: CASNRVGDPLDSPLHF.

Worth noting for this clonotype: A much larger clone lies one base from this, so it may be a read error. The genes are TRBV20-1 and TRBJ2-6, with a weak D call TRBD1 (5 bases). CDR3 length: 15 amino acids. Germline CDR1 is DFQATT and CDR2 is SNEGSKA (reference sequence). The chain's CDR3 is CSAREPGSGSNVLTF. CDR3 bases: TGCAGTGCTAGAGAACCAGGGTCTGGGTCCAACGTCCTGACTTTC.

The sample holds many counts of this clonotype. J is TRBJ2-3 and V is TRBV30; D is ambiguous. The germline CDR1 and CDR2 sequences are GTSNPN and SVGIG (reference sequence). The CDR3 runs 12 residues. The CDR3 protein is CAGDQSTDTQYF. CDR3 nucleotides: TGTGCTGGAGACCAGAGCACAGATACGCAGTATTTT.

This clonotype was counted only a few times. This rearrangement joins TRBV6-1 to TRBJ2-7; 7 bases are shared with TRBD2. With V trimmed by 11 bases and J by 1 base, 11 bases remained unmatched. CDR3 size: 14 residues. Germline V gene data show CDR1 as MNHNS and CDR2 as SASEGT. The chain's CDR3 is CALQTGLDSYEQYF. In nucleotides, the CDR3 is TGTGCCCTACAAACTGGACTAGATTCCTACGAGCAGTACTTC.

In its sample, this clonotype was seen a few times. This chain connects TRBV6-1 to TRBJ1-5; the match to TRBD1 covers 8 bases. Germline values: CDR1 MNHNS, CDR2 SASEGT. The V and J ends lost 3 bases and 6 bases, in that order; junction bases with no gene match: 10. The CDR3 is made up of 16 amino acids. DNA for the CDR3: TGTGCCAGCAGTGAGCAGGGGGCGCGGAGGGGTCAGCCCCAGCATTTT. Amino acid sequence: CASSEQGARRGQPQHF.

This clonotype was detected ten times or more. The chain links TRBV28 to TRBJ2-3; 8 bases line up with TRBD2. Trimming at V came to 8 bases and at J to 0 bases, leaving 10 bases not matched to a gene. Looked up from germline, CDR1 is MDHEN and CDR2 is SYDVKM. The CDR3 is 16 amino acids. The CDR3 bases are TGTGCCAGCGGACTAGCTAGAACCCAGAGCACAGATACGCAGTATTTT. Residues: CASGLARTQSTDTQYF.

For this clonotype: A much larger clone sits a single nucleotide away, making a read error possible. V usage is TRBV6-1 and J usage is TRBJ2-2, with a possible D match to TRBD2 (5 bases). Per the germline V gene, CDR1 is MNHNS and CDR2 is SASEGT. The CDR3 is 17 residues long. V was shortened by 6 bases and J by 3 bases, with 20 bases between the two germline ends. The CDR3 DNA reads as TGTGCCAGCAGACTACTGATTCAGGACTCACACACCGGGGAGCTGTTTTTT. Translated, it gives CASRLLIQDSHTGELFF.

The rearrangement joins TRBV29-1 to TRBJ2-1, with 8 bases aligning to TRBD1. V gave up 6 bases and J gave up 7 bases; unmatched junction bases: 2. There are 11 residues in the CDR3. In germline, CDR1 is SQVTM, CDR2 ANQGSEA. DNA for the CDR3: TGCAGCGTGAGGACAGGGAATGAGCAGTTCTTC. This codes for CSVRTGNEQFF.

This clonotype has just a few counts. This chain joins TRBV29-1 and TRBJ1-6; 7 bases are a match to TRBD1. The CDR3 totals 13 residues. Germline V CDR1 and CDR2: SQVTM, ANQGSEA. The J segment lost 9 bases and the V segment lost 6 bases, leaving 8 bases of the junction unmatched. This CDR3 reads CSVHKGGASPLHF. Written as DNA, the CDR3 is TGCAGCGTCCATAAAGGGGGCGCTTCACCCCTCCACTTT.

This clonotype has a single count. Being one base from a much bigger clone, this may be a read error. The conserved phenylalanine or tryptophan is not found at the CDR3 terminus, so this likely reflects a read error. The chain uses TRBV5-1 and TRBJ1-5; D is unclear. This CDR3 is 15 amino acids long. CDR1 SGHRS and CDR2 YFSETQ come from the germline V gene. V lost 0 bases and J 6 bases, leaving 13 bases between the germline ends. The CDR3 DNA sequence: TGCGCCAGCAGCTTGGACGCCTACAAGGGTCAGCCCCAGCATCTT. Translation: CASSLDAYKGQPQHL.

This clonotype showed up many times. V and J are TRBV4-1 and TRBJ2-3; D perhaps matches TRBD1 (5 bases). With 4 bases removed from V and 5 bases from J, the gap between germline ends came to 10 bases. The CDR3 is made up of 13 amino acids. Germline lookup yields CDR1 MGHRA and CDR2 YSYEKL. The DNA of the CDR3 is TGCGCCAGCAGCCGAGACAGCTTAGATACGCAGTATTTT. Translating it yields CASSRDSLDTQYF.

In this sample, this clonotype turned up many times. The CDR3 sequence is CASSRSGPYGYTF. CDR3 DNA: TGTGCCAGCAGTCGCTCCGGGCCCTATGGCTACACCTTC. The rearrangement joins TRBV12-3 or TRBV12-4 to TRBJ1-2, with D hard to call. The CDR3 has 13 amino acids. The V gene lost 5 bases and the J gene lost 4 bases, with 11 bases spanning the gap.

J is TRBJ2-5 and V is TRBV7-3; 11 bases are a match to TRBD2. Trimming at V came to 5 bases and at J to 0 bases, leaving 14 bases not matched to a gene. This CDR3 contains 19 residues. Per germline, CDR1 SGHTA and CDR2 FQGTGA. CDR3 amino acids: CASSDGTSGSKVYQETQYF. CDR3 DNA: TGTGCCAGCAGCGACGGGACTAGCGGATCAAAAGTCTACCAAGAGACCCAGTACTTC. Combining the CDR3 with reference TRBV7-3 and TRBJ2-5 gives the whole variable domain GAGVSQTPSNKVTEKGKYVELRCDPISGHTALYWYRQSLGQGPEFLIYFQGTGAADDSGLPNDRFFAVRPEGSVSTLKIQRTERGDSAVYLCASSDGTSGSKVYQETQYFGPGTRLLVL.

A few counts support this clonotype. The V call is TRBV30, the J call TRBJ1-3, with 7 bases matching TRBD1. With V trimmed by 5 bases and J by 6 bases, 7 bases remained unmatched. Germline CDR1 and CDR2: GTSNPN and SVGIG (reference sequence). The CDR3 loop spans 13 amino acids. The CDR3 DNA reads TGTGCCTGGGCAGGGGGAAATGCAAACACCATATATTTT. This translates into CAWAGGNANTIYF.

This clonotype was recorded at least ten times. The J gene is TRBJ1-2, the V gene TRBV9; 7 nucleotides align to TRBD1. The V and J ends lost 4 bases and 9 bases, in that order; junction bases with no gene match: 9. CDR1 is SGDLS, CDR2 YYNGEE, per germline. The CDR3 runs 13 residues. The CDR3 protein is CASSPRDRLRYTF. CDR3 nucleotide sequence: TGTGCCAGCAGCCCCCGGGACAGACTGCGCTACACCTTC.

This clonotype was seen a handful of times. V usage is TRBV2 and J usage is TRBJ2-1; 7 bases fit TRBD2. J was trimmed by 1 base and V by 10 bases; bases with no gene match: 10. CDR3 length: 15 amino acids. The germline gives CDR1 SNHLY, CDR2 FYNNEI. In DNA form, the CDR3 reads TGTGCCATCCAGAAGCGACTAGCTTCCTACAATGAGCAGTTCTTC. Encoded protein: CAIQKRLASYNEQFF.

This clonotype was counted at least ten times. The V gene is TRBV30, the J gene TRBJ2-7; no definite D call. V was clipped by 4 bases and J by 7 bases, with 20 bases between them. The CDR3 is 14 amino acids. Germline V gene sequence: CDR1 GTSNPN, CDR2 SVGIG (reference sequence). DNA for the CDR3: TGTGCCTGGACGCCTCCCGGGCTCCGGCCGGAGCAGTACTTC. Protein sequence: CAWTPPGLRPEQYF.

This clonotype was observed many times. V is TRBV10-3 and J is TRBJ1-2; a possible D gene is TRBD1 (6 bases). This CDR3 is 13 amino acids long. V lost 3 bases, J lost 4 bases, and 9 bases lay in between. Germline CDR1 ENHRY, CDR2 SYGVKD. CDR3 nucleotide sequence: TGTGCCATCAGTGAAGGGGGGGCCTATGGCTACACCTTC. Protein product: CAISEGGAYGYTF.